This T cell receptor (beta chain) was sequenced for a study of PD-L1 blockade in urothelial cancer. Study in general: Starting around 2014, patients were given atezolizumab (1,200 mg intravenously every 3 weeks). T cells were recovered from blood samples at a median of around 140,000. Prior chemotherapy regimens per patient numbered 0 to 3.

General study points: Enhanced expansion of tumor-associated blood clones at 3 weeks characterized durable-benefit patients.

Clones were sequenced by immunoSEQ multiplex PCR, and TCRdb holds only the in-frame ones, with some missing. The sample consists of some 77,000 clones, approximately 86% of them appearing once. With respect to this clone: As yet, its antigen is unknown.

V was shortened by 7 bases and J by 0 bases, with 16 bases between the two germline ends. CDR1 is MNHNS, CDR2 SASEGT, per germline. CDR3 length: 15 residues. Source: PBMCs, taken around atezolizumab (anti-PD-L1) treatment. The clonotype comes from a woman aged 70 to 79 with urothelial cancer. This chain connects TRBV6-1 to TRBJ2-7, with a tentative D call TRBD1 (5 bases). The CDR3 DNA reads as TGTGCCAGCATCCACCACCCTCAGGGCTCCTACGAGCAGTACTTC. Its protein is CASIHHPQGSYEQYF.